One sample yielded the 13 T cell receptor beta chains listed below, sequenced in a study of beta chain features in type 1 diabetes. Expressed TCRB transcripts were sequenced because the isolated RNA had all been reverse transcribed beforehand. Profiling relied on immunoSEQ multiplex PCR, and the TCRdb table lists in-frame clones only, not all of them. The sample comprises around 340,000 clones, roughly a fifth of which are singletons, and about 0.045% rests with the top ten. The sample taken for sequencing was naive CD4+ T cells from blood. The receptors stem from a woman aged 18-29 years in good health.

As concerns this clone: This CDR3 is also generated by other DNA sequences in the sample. CDR3 sequence (DNA): TGCAGCGTTGACCGGGGCTCCTACAATGAGCAGTTCTTC. Its translation: CSVDRGSYNEQFF. The rearrangement uses TRBV29-1 and TRBJ2-1; TRBD2 might be the D (5 bases). The CDR3 runs to 13 residues. The V and J ends lost 3 bases and 0 bases respectively, with 6 bases between them. CDR1 SQVTM and CDR2 ANQGSEA come from the germline V gene.

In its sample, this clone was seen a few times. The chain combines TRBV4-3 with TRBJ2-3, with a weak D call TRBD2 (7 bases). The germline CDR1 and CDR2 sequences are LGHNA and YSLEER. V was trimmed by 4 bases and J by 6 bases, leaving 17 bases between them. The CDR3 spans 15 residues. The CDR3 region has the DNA TGCGCCAGCAGCCCCTCACGAGGGGGGGCCGATACGCAGTATTTT. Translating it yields CASSPSRGGADTQYF.

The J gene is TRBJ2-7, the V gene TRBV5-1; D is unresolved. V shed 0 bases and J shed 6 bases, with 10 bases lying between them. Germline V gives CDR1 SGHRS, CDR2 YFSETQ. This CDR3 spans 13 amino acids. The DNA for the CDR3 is TGCGCCAGCAGCTTGGTCCTCGTCTCCGAGCAGTACTTC. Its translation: CASSLVLVSEQYF.

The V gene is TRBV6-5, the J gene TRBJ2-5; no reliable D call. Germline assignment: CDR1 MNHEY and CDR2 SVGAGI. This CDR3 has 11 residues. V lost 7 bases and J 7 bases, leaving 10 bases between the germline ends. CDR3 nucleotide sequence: TGTGCCAGCACCTTTTTCGGGACCCAGTACTTC. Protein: CASTFFGTQYF.

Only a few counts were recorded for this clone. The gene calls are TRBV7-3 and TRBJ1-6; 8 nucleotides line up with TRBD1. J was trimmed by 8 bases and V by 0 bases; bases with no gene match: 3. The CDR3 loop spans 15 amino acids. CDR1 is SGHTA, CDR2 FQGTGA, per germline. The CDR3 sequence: CASSLTAGGDSPLHF. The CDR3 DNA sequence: TGTGCCAGCAGCTTAACCGCAGGGGGCGATTCACCCCTCCACTTT.

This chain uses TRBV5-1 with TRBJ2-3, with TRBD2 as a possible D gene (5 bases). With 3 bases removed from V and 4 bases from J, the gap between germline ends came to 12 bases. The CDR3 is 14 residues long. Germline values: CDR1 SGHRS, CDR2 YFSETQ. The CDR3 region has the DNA TGCGCCAGCAGCTCTGGGGAGTTGGCAGATACGCAGTATTTT. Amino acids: CASSSGELADTQYF.

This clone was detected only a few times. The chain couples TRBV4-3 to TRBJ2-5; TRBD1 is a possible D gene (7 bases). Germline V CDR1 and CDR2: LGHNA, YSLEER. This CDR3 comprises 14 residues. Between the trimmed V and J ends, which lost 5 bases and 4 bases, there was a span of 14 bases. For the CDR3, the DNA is TGCGCCAGCAGCTTAAATCAGGGGGGAGAGACCCAGTACTTC. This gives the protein CASSLNQGGETQYF.

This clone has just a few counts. For the CDR3, the DNA is TGTGCCTGGACTTATAGGACAGGGGGTGAGCAGTTCTTC. Protein product: CAWTYRTGGEQFF. The chain employs TRBV30 and TRBJ2-1; TRBD1 matches 10 bases. CDR1 and CDR2 (germline): GTSNPN, SVGIG (reference sequence). The CDR3 is 13 amino acids. With 4 bases clipped from V and 9 bases from J, the junction kept 6 bases outside the gene matches.

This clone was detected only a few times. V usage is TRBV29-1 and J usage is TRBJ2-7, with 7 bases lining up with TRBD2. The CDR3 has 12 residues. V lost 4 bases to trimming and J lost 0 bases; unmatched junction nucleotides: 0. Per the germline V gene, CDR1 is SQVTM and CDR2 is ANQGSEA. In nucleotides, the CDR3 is TGCAGCGTTGGCGGGAGCTCCTACGAGCAGTACTTC. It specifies CSVGGSSYEQYF.

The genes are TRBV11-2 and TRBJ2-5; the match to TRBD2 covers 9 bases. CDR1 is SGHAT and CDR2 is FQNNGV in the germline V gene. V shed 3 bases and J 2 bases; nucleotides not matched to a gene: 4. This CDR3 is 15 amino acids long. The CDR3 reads CASSFLSGGQETQYF. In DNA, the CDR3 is TGTGCCAGCAGCTTCTTAAGCGGGGGGCAAGAGACCCAGTACTTC. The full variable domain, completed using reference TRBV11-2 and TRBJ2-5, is EAGVAQSPRYKIIEKRQSVAFWCNPISGHATLYWYQQILGQGPKLLIQFQNNGVVDDSQLPKDRFSAERLKGVDSTLKIQPAKLEDSAVYLCASSFLSGGQETQYFGPGTRLLVL.

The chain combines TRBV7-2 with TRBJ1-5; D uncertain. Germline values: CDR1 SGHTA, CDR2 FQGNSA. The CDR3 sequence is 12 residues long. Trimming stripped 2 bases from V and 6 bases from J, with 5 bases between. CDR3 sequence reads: CASSLTGQPQHF. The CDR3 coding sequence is TGTGCCAGCAGCTTAACTGGTCAGCCCCAGCATTTT.

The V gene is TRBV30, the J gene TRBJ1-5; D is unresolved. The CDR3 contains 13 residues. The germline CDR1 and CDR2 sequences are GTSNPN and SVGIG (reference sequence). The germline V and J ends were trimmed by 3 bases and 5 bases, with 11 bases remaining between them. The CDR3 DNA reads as TGTGCCTGGAGAAAGTCAGCGGATCAGCCCCAGCATTTT. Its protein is CAWRKSADQPQHF.

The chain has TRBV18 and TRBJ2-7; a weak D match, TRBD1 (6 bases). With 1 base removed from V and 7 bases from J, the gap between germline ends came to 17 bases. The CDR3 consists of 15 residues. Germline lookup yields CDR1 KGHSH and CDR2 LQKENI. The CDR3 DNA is TGTGCCAGCTCACCACGAAGGGACACCCTGAGAGAGCAGTACTTC. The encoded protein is CASSPRRDTLREQYF.